A selection of T cell receptor beta chains follows, all from one sample in a study of shared clonotypes between healthy human individuals. Assay used: immunoSEQ multiplex PCR; TCRdb lists only in-frame clones, some missing. The repertoire consists of about 1.1 million clones, with approximately 75% occurring once and the leading ten covering more than 0.85%. Sequencing was done on a sample of memory CD4+ T cells from PBMCs. The origin of the receptors is a man in his late teens or twenties in good health. Some clones in this sample may be carry-over from other donors' samples. Both conserved end residues are part of each CDR3. D genes are given only for firm matches. A row's size may be missing; if present it is once, few, many or a size class.

V	J	D	size	DNA	CDR3
TRBV15	TRBJ1-2	NA	NA	TGTGCCACCAGCTCCCGACAGGCCGGGGGCTACACCTTC	CATSSRQAGGYTF
TRBV7-8	TRBJ2-5	NA	once	TGTGCCAGCAGCTTACTGATTAGCGAGACCCAGTACTTC	CASSLLISETQYF
TRBV27	TRBJ2-3	NA	NA	TGTGCCAGCAGTTTATGGAGCGGGAGCACAGATACGCAGTATTTT	CASSLWSGSTDTQYF
TRBV14	TRBJ2-6	NA	NA	TGTGCCAGCAGCTTAGGGGCTGGGGCCAACGTCCTGACTTTC	CASSLGAGANVLTF
TRBV6-1	TRBJ2-7	NA	NA	TGTGCCAGCAGGAGGCAGGGTGCCTACGAGCAGTACTTC	CASRRQGAYEQYF
TRBV7-9	TRBJ1-5	TRBD1	few	TGTGCCAGCAGCGAGACAGGGGTCAATCAGCCCCAGCATTTT	CASSETGVNQPQHF
TRBV5-1	TRBJ2-5	TRBD1	NA	TGCGCCAGCAGCTTGGGCATTTCAGGGGGCCAAGAGACCCAGTACTTC	CASSLGISGGQETQYF
TRBV5-4	TRBJ2-5	TRBD2	NA	TGTGCCAGCAGCCCCGGGGGGGCCAGCGCTTCAGAGACCCAGTACTTC	CASSPGGASASETQYF
TRBV2	TRBJ1-1	TRBD1	once	TGTGCCAGCAGTGGACAGGGGGCGTCTGAAGCTTTCTTT	CASSGQGASEAFF
TRBV4-1	TRBJ2-3	TRBD2	NA	TGCGCCAGCAGCCAAGAGTCCGGGACTAGCGTTCGGCGGTATTTT	CASSQESGTSVRRYF
TRBV27	TRBJ2-3	NA	NA	TGTGCCACCACAAAGGACGGATACACAGATACGCAGTATTTT	CATTKDGYTDTQYF
TRBV10-3	TRBJ2-1	NA	NA	TGTGCCACCGGGGCAGTCTACAATGAGCAGTTCTTC	CATGAVYNEQFF
TRBV30	TRBJ1-6	NA	NA	TGTGCCTGCTCAACCGGGAGCTTAGATTCACCCCTCCACTTT	CACSTGSLDSPLHF
TRBV10-1	TRBJ2-3	NA	NA	TGCGCCAGCAGTGAGGGCGGATTGGGGCGCACAGATACGCAGTATTTT	CASSEGGLGRTDTQYF
TRBV7-2	TRBJ1-2	TRBD1	once	TGTGCCAGCAGCCCCCGAGGGGGCTTGGATGGCTACACCTTC	CASSPRGGLDGYTF
TRBV7-9	TRBJ1-1	NA	NA	TGTGCCAGCAGCTGGGAAGGAACGGACACTGAAGCTTTCTTT	CASSWEGTDTEAFF
TRBV28	TRBJ1-5	NA	NA	TGTGCCAGCAGAGATTGGAGGCGCGGTAGCAATCAGCCCCAGCATTTT	CASRDWRRGSNQPQHF
TRBV2	TRBJ1-4	NA	NA	TGTGCCAGCAGACCCGACAGCCTTAATGAAAAACTGTTTTTT	CASRPDSLNEKLFF
TRBV4-2	TRBJ2-1	NA	NA	TGTGCCAGCAGCCAAGATCTGGCTAGCGCATACAATGAGCAGTTCTTC	CASSQDLASAYNEQFF
TRBV4-2	TRBJ1-2	NA	NA	TGTGCCAGCAGCCAAGATCAGTACGGCTACACCTTC	CASSQDQYGYTF
TRBV28	TRBJ2-7	TRBD2	NA	TGTGCCAGCAGTTTGGCGGGGGTTCCCTACGAGCAGTACTTC	CASSLAGVPYEQYF
TRBV30	TRBJ1-4	NA	NA	TGTGCCTGGAGTGTTCCCGACAGGCCCCGGGGTGAAAAACTGTTTTTT	CAWSVPDRPRGEKLFF
TRBV5-4	TRBJ1-1	TRBD1	few	TGTGCCAGCAGCCCAGGGGGGACGGAGAACACTGAAGCTTTCTTT	CASSPGGTENTEAFF
TRBV5-4	TRBJ2-1	NA	few	TGTGCCAGCAGCTTGTCCCAGGGGACCTACAATGAGCAGTTCTTC	CASSLSQGTYNEQFF
TRBV4-2	TRBJ1-1	NA	NA	TGTGCCAGCAGCTTGGGTCTGAACACTGAAGCTTTCTTT	CASSLGLNTEAFF
TRBV5-6	TRBJ1-4	NA	NA	TGTGCCAGCAGCTTGTTCGGTTGGAGGAACAATGAAAAACTGTTTTTT	CASSLFGWRNNEKLFF
TRBV4-2	TRBJ2-1	NA	NA	TGTGCCAGCAGCCAAGACGCCACACTTGGGGAGCAGTTCTTC	CASSQDATLGEQFF
TRBV12-1	TRBJ2-1	NA	NA	TGTCTAGGTCGGTCCTACTACAATGAGCAGTTCTTC	CLGRSYYNEQFF
TRBV6-1	TRBJ2-7	TRBD1	few	TGTGCCAGCAGTGGCCGACAGGGGAATGTCGACGAGCAGTACTTC	CASSGRQGNVDEQYF
TRBV6-6	TRBJ2-2	NA	NA	TGTGCCAGCACGGTGCTAGCTGCCGGGGAGCTGTTTTTT	CASTVLAAGELFF
TRBV7-2	TRBJ1-5	NA	NA	TGTGCCAGCAGCCCCGGGGGACGAGTTATTGTGCCCCAGCATTTT	CASSPGGRVIVPQHF
TRBV7-2	TRBJ2-7	NA	NA	TGTGCCAGCAGCTTTAGACTAGCCTACGAGCAGTACTTC	CASSFRLAYEQYF
TRBV2	TRBJ1-4	NA	many	TGTGCCAGCAGTGAAACTTGGGCAGAAAGTAATGAAAAACTGTTTTTT	CASSETWAESNEKLFF
TRBV7-9	TRBJ1-1	NA	many	TGTGCCAGCAGCCAGGTGGGCACTGAAGCTTTCTTT	CASSQVGTEAFF
TRBV19	TRBJ2-7	TRBD1	few	TGTGCCAGTAGTACCCGGACAGGGCCCACCTACGAGCAGTACTTC	CASSTRTGPTYEQYF
TRBV28	TRBJ2-7	NA	NA	TGTGCCAGCAGTTATCTTCGGGACTACGAGCAGTACTTC	CASSYLRDYEQYF
TRBV6-5	TRBJ2-1	TRBD2	NA	TGTGCCAGCAGTTACACGGGAGCGGGGAATGAGCAGTTCTTC	CASSYTGAGNEQFF
TRBV7-2	TRBJ2-1	NA	many	TGTGCCAGCAGCTTAGATTCAGCGAGAGGACGCAGAGAGCAGTTCTTC	CASSLDSARGRREQFF
TRBV5-1	TRBJ1-1	NA	NA	TGCGCCAGCAGCTCGGCAACCGTAGCGTACACGGCGAACACTGAAGCTTTCTTT	CASSSATVAYTANTEAFF
TRBV19	TRBJ2-4	NA	NA	TGTGCCAGTAGTACCCCGGGCCTACTAGCCAAAAACATTCAGTACTTC	CASSTPGLLAKNIQYF
TRBV11-2	TRBJ2-1	TRBD2	once	TGTGCCAGCAGCGGGCTAGCGGGGACCTACAATGAGCAGTTCTTC	CASSGLAGTYNEQFF
TRBV18	TRBJ2-7	NA	NA	TGTGCCAGCTCACCAAAAACCTACGAGCAGTACTTC	CASSPKTYEQYF
TRBV5-1	TRBJ2-5	NA	NA	TGCGCCAGCAGCTTTGGCGGGTTGGCGGAGACCCAGTACTTC	CASSFGGLAETQYF
TRBV27	TRBJ1-1	NA	NA	TGTGCCAGCAGTTTACAGAAGAACACTGAAGCTTTCTTT	CASSLQKNTEAFF
TRBV19	TRBJ1-2	NA	few	TGTGCCAGTAGTATACAGGGCGGCTACACCTTC	CASSIQGGYTF
TRBV19	TRBJ1-4	NA	NA	TGTGCCAGTATGAGTGAAGGAACTAATGAAAAACTGTTTTTT	CASMSEGTNEKLFF
TRBV6-1	TRBJ1-1	NA	NA	TGTGCCCTAGATGGATGGGATGGTGAAGCTTTCTTT	CALDGWDGEAFF
TRBV28	TRBJ2-6	NA	NA	TGTGCCAGCAGTTTATTCGTAGCGGGGGCCAACGTCCTGACTTTC	CASSLFVAGANVLTF
TRBV5-1	TRBJ2-1	NA	NA	TGCGCCAGCAGCTTGGGGGCCCCTAATGAGCAGTTCTTC	CASSLGAPNEQFF
TRBV11-3	TRBJ1-2	NA	NA	TGTGCCAGCAGGGACGGGGGCTATGGCTACACCTTC	CASRDGGYGYTF
TRBV5-1	TRBJ1-4	TRBD1	NA	TGCGCCAGCAGCTTGTCGGACAGGGAAGGAAAAAAACTGTTTTTT	CASSLSDREGKKLFF
TRBV7-9	TRBJ2-3	TRBD2	NA	TGTGCCAGCAGCCCCCCCGGGACTAGCGGGGCCCCAGCGCAGTATTTT	CASSPPGTSGAPAQYF
TRBV28	TRBJ2-7	TRBD2	NA	TGTGCCAGCAGTTTGAGTTTACTAGCGGGAGGCTACGAGCAGTACTTC	CASSLSLLAGGYEQYF
TRBV28	TRBJ2-1	TRBD2	NA	TGTGCCAGCAGCTCCACTAGCGGCTATGAGCAGTTCTTC	CASSSTSGYEQFF